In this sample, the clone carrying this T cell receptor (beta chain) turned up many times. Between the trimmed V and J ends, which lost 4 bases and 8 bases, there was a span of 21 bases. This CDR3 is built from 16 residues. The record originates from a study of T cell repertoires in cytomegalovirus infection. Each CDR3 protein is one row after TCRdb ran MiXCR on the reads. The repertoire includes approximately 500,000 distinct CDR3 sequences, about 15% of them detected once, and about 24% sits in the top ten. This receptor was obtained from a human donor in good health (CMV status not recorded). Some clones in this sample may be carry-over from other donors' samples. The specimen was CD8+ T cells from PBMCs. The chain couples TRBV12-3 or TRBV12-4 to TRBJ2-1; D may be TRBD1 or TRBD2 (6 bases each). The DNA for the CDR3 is TGTGCCAGCAGTTCAGGTTGGGGGGCCGAGGCTGATGAGCAGTTCTTC. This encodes CASSSGWGAEADEQFF.